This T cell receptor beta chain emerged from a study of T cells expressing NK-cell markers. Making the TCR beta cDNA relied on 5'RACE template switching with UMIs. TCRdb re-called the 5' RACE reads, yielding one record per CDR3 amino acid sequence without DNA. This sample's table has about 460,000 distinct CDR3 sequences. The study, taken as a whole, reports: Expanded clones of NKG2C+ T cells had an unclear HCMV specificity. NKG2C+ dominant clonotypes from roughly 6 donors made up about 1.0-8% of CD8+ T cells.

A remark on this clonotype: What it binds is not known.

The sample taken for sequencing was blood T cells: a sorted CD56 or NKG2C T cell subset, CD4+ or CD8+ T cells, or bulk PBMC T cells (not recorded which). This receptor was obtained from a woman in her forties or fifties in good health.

CDR3 region: CASSTGLAAITGELFF. This rearrangement joins TRBV9 to TRBJ2-2; TCRdb indicates TRBD2, and absent DNA this call remains unverified. The CDR3 totals 16 residues. Per germline, CDR1 SGDLS and CDR2 YYNGEE.